This is a list of T cell receptor beta chains from one sample in a study of shared clonotypes between healthy human individuals. Libraries were prepared by immunoSEQ multiplex PCR; TCRdb keeps only in-frame clonotypes and omits some of them. Among more than 2,000,000 clones listed, over 85% were seen once. Sequencing used naive CD4+ T cells from PBMCs. The source is a young man in good health. Some clones in this sample may be carry-over from other donors' samples. Both conserved end residues are part of each CDR3. D genes are given only for firm matches. For some rows the clone size is stated as once, few or many, or as a class when expanded; others skip it.

clone_size	d_call	v_call	j_call	cdr3_nt	cdr3_aa
once	TRBD2	TRBV30	TRBJ2-7	TGTGCCTGGGGCTCGGGAGGGAGCTCCTACGAGCAGTACTTC	CAWGSGGSSYEQYF
NA	TRBD1	TRBV7-3	TRBJ1-1	TGTGCCAGCAGCTTACTAGGGACAGGGCCCACTGAAGCTTTCTTT	CASSLLGTGPTEAFF
once	NA	TRBV18	TRBJ1-2	TGTGCCAGCTCACCACCGGGAGGGCAGGGAGGCGGTGGCTACACCTTC	CASSPPGGQGGGGYTF
NA	TRBD2	TRBV2	TRBJ2-1	TGTGCCAGCAGCGGACTAGCGGGAGCATCTGAGCAGTTCTTC	CASSGLAGASEQFF
NA	NA	TRBV18	TRBJ1-1	TGTGCCAGCTCACCGGGGAGAGGGGTTTACGGCGGAGCTTTCTTT	CASSPGRGVYGGAFF
NA	NA	TRBV9	TRBJ2-2	TGTGCCAGCAGCCGGGCGGGCCGAGAGAACACCGGGGAGCTGTTTTTT	CASSRAGRENTGELFF
once	NA	TRBV29-1	TRBJ2-1	TGCAGCGTTGAACGGGGCCCTAACCGGAATGAGCAGTTCTTC	CSVERGPNRNEQFF
once	NA	TRBV25-1	TRBJ1-2	TGTGCCAGCAGTGCCCCTTTCCAGGGAAACTATGGCTACACCTTC	CASSAPFQGNYGYTF
NA	TRBD2	TRBV18	TRBJ2-7	TGTGCCAGCTCACCTACTAGCGGGAGTGGGTACGAGCAGTACTTC	CASSPTSGSGYEQYF
NA	TRBD2	TRBV6-6	TRBJ2-7	TGTGCCAGCAGACCCAATCGACTAGCGGTGGCCTACGAGCAGTACTTC	CASRPNRLAVAYEQYF
NA	NA	TRBV6-5	TRBJ2-1	TGTGCCAGCAGTTACAATTCGGGGGCCGGGTACAATGAGCAGTTCTTC	CASSYNSGAGYNEQFF
NA	NA	TRBV15	TRBJ1-1	TGTGCCACCAGCAGAGGCCCTGGATCCTTAGCTTTCTTT	CATSRGPGSLAFF
NA	NA	TRBV5-1	TRBJ2-1	TGCGCCAGCAGCTTGGTTAGTGGCTCCTACAATGAGCAGTTCTTC	CASSLVSGSYNEQFF
NA	NA	TRBV29-1	TRBJ2-7	TGCAGCGTTCTATACCATCAGGGGACCGAGCAGTACTTC	CSVLYHQGTEQYF
NA	TRBD1	TRBV6-1	TRBJ2-7	TGTGCCACGGTGTCCGGGACAGGAGACTACGAGCAGTACTTC	CATVSGTGDYEQYF
NA	NA	TRBV20-1	TRBJ1-1	TGCAGTGCTGACAGACCATCTGAAGCTTTCTTT	CSADRPSEAFF
NA	NA	TRBV11-3	TRBJ1-2	TGTGCCAGCAGCTTACAAGGGGGGGATGGCTACACCTTC	CASSLQGGDGYTF
NA	TRBD1	TRBV7-2	TRBJ1-2	TGTGCCAGCAGCTCATCGACAGGGACTAACTATGGCTACACCTTC	CASSSSTGTNYGYTF
NA	NA	TRBV15	TRBJ1-4	TGTGCCACCAGCAGAGATCTTGCCCCCGGGGGAGGAGATGAAAAACTGTTTTTT	CATSRDLAPGGGDEKLFF
NA	NA	TRBV28	TRBJ1-5	TGTGCCAGCAGGGAGGGAAGGGGATACGGCAATCAGCCCCAGCATTTT	CASREGRGYGNQPQHF
NA	TRBD2	TRBV5-1	TRBJ2-1	TGCGCCAGCAGCTTTGGGTCTAGCGGGAACAATGAGCAGTTCTTC	CASSFGSSGNNEQFF
NA	NA	TRBV5-4	TRBJ1-2	TGTGCCAGCAGCTTTGTGGGTGTCTATGGCTACACCTTC	CASSFVGVYGYTF
NA	NA	TRBV7-5	TRBJ2-5	TGTGTCAAATGGATGATTGAAAGGGAGACCCAGTACTTC	CVKWMIERETQYF
NA	NA	TRBV2	TRBJ1-2	TGTGCCAGCAGTGAGTCGTGGGTCTTTAACTATGGCTACACCTTC	CASSESWVFNYGYTF
NA	NA	TRBV4-2	TRBJ2-1	TGTGCCAGCAGCCAAGTCACGGGGCACGAGCAGTTCTTC	CASSQVTGHEQFF
NA	NA	TRBV6-1	TRBJ1-5	TGTGCCAGCAGTGAAGCAAGGGGGAATCAGCCCCAGCATTTT	CASSEARGNQPQHF
NA	TRBD1	TRBV29-1	TRBJ2-3	TGCAGCGTTGAATGGGTCGGACAGGGCGGGACAGATACGCAGTATTTT	CSVEWVGQGGTDTQYF
NA	TRBD1	TRBV10-3	TRBJ2-1	TGTGCCATCAGTGAGCTGAGCCTGACAGGGTCCTACAATGAGCAGTTCTTC	CAISELSLTGSYNEQFF
NA	TRBD2	TRBV18	TRBJ2-7	TGTGCCAGCTCCCGGCGGGAGGGCCGCAACGCATTTTACGAGCAGTACTTC	CASSRREGRNAFYEQYF
NA	TRBD1	TRBV25-1	TRBJ1-5	TGTGCCAGCAGTCGAGGGACAGATCAGCCCCAGCATTTT	CASSRGTDQPQHF
once	NA	TRBV29-1	TRBJ1-5	TGCAGCGTTGTGGTATCGCAGGGAGGTCAGCCCCAGCATTTT	CSVVVSQGGQPQHF
NA	NA	TRBV6-5	TRBJ1-1	TGTGCCAGCAGTTTGCTGGGAGCACAGACCACGGGTGAAGCTTTCTTT	CASSLLGAQTTGEAFF
NA	NA	TRBV2	TRBJ1-5	TGTGCCAGCAGGGGTAGACAGGATCAGCCCCAGCATTTT	CASRGRQDQPQHF
once	NA	TRBV7-2	TRBJ2-5	TGTGCCAGCAGCTTAATTCGGGGAGAAGAGACCCAGTACTTC	CASSLIRGEETQYF
NA	TRBD2	TRBV2	TRBJ2-1	TGTGCCAGCAGTGGGACGGGAGGAGCCTACAATGAGCAGTTCTTC	CASSGTGGAYNEQFF
NA	TRBD2	TRBV11-2	TRBJ2-5	TGTGCCAGCAGCTTAGGTCCCGCGGGAGGGCTACAAGAGACCCAGTACTTC	CASSLGPAGGLQETQYF
NA	TRBD1	TRBV4-2	TRBJ1-1	TGTGCCAGCAGCCGGACAGGGGGAATAGACACTGAAGCTTTCTTT	CASSRTGGIDTEAFF
NA	TRBD2	TRBV9	TRBJ2-7	TGTGCCAGCAGCCCGAGACTAGCCGCGAGCTCCTACGAGCAGTACTTC	CASSPRLAASSYEQYF
NA	NA	TRBV7-6	TRBJ2-5	TGTGCCAGCAGCCGCAGGGACGAGACCCAGTACTTC	CASSRRDETQYF
NA	NA	TRBV11-3	TRBJ1-3	TGTGCCAGCAGCCGGGGATCTGGAAACACCATATATTTT	CASSRGSGNTIYF
NA	TRBD1	TRBV6-5	TRBJ2-1	TGTGCCAGCGGCTCCGGACAGGGGGATTCGAATGAGCAGTTCTTC	CASGSGQGDSNEQFF
NA	NA	TRBV14	TRBJ1-2	TGTGCCAGCAGCCAATTTAGAGGCTACACCTTC	CASSQFRGYTF
NA	NA	TRBV29-1	TRBJ2-7	TGCAGCGTTGAACGGGGGTACGAGCAGTACTTC	CSVERGYEQYF
few	TRBD2	TRBV4-2	TRBJ2-7	TGTGCCAGCAGCCCGACAGCGGGAGCCTGGGATAACGAGCAGTACTTC	CASSPTAGAWDNEQYF
NA	NA	TRBV18	TRBJ1-3	TGTGCCAGCTCACCAGGACAGCTCAACGGGGGAAACACCATATATTTT	CASSPGQLNGGNTIYF
NA	NA	TRBV20-1	TRBJ1-2	TGCAGTGCTAGAAGGGTGGGTGGCTACACCTTC	CSARRVGGYTF
NA	TRBD2	TRBV19	TRBJ2-1	TGTGCCAGTAGTCTGGGACTAGCGGGAGTTTGGAATGAGCAGTTCTTC	CASSLGLAGVWNEQFF
NA	NA	TRBV7-3	TRBJ2-5	TGTGCCAGCAGCTTATGGGGCAGCCAAGAGACCCAGTACTTC	CASSLWGSQETQYF
NA	TRBD2	TRBV6-5	TRBJ2-4	TGTGCCAGCAGTTCCGGGACTAGGAAAAACATTCAGTACTTC	CASSSGTRKNIQYF
NA	NA	TRBV6-1	TRBJ2-7	TGTGCCAGCAGTGAAGCGGCGGAACAGGGACGCCACGAGCAGTACTTC	CASSEAAEQGRHEQYF
NA	NA	TRBV11-2	TRBJ2-3	TGTGCCAGCAGCCTGGCAGGGCGGAGGGTCACAGATACGCAGTATTTT	CASSLAGRRVTDTQYF
NA	NA	TRBV5-4	TRBJ2-5	TGTGCCAGCAGCGCCTTGGGGATAGAAGAGACCCAGTACTTC	CASSALGIEETQYF
NA	NA	TRBV27	TRBJ1-2	TGTGCCAGCAGCCCGTTGCGGGGGCGAGACTATGGCTACACCTTC	CASSPLRGRDYGYTF